This T cell receptor beta chain was captured in a study of human T cells and chemical hapten exposure. Study-wide context: Patches that contained 0.01% DPC were applied to the upper back and read at 6 days.

Using its own MiXCR run on the RACE reads, TCRdb lists one record per CDR3 protein. The table shows approximately 80,000 distinct CDR3 sequences, with more than 10% occurring only once. In its sample, this clonotype was seen many times. Its antigen is as yet unknown. Study-level results: Expanded TCR counts at PT1 were positively correlated with the patch test score.

Noted time point: patch test 3, about 24 weeks after DPC sensitization. Treatment reported: therapeutic diphenylcyclopropenone sensitization with weekly scalp DPC. The receptor's source is a woman in her 50s with alopecia areata. Some clones in this sample may be carry-over from other donors' samples. Sequenced material: whole blood, taken in connection with sensitization to the hapten diphenylcyclopropenone (DPC).

CDR3: CASSFFVSPDTQYF. In nucleotides, the CDR3 is TGTGCCAGCAGCTTTTTCGTCTCCCCGGATACGCAGTATTTT. This chain connects TRBV7-2 to TRBJ2-3; D unresolved. V dropped 3 bases and J dropped 6 bases, with 13 bases sitting between them. Germline CDR1 is SGHTA and CDR2 is FQGNSA. This CDR3 region has 14 residues.